This T cell receptor beta chain stems from a study of T cells after yellow fever vaccination. The length of the CDR3 is 15 residues. Germline CDR1 and CDR2: SGHTA and FQGTGA. The V gene end was trimmed by 5 bases and the J gene end by 8 bases; junction bases not matched to a gene: 10. TCRdb reanalysed the 5' RACE reads using MiXCR and keeps one entry per CDR3 protein. The table lists about 550,000 distinct CDR3 sequences, 15% to 20% of them singletons, with roughly an eighth in the top ten. The V gene is TRBV7-3, the J gene TRBJ2-1; 9 bases fit TRBD2. The sequence derives from a young man who received the YFV17D yellow fever vaccine. The material sequenced was PBMCs, taken 15 days after the yellow fever booster vaccination. DNA of the CDR3: TGTGCCAGCAGCCCCCGAGCGGGAGGATTAGATGAGCAGTTCTTC. Amino acids: CASSPRAGGLDEQFF.